This passage covers 13 T cell receptor beta chains from one sample sequenced in a study of blood T cell repertoires in COVID-19. Only in-frame clones appear in the TCRdb table, and some are missing; sequencing was by immunoSEQ multiplex PCR. The repertoire holds 150,000 to 200,000 clones, with approximately 80% as singletons. Specimen: peripheral blood. All receptors come from an elderly woman with acute or convalescent COVID-19.

V and J are TRBV4-3 and TRBJ2-1, with TRBD2 identical over 8 bases. There are 17 residues in the CDR3. CDR1 is LGHNA and CDR2 is YSLEER in the germline V gene. V dropped 0 bases and J dropped 2; count of bases not matched to a gene: 6. CDR3 residues: CASSQDRVAGPYNEQFF. CDR3 bases: TGCGCCAGCAGCCAAGATCGGGTAGCGGGACCCTACAATGAGCAGTTCTTC.

The chain couples TRBV19 to TRBJ2-1; TRBD2 matches 7 bases. The germline V gene encodes CDR1 LNHDA and CDR2 SQIVND (reference sequence). The ends lost 1 base at V and 4 bases at J; junction bases unmatched: 7. This CDR3 is built from 16 residues. CDR3 nucleotide sequence: TGTGCCAGTAGTATAGTCCTAGCGGATGGATACAATGAGCAGTTCTTC. Its translation is CASSIVLADGYNEQFF. The variable domain in full, completed from reference TRBV19 and TRBJ2-1, reads DGGITQSPKYLFRKEGQNVTLSCEQNLNHDAMYWYRQDPGQGLRLIYYSQIVNDFQKGDIAEGYSVSREKKESFPLTVTSAQKNPTAFYLCASSIVLADGYNEQFFGPGTRLTVL.

The DNA for the CDR3 is TGCGCCAGCAGCCAAGGTCGGACAGGTACCTACGAGCAGTACTTC. Protein sequence: CASSQGRTGTYEQYF. This sequence joins TRBV4-1 and TRBJ2-7; 7 nucleotides line up with TRBD1. CDR1 and CDR2 from the germline V gene are MGHRA and YSYEKL. This CDR3 is 15 amino acids long. V lost 1 base, J lost 2 bases, and 5 bases stayed unmatched.

This clone was seen once. The chain couples TRBV5-4 to TRBJ1-6, with 7 bases identical to TRBD1. Germline lookup yields CDR1 SGHNT and CDR2 YYREEE (reference sequence). The CDR3 totals 14 residues. The J segment lost 6 bases and the V segment lost 2 bases, leaving 2 bases of the junction unmatched. The CDR3 nucleotides read TGTGCCAGCAGCTTTCGGGACAGTAATTCACCCCTCCACTTT. Its protein is CASSFRDSNSPLHF.

This CDR3 is CSASGGSMNTEAFF. For the CDR3, the DNA is TGCAGTGCTAGTGGCGGCAGCATGAACACTGAAGCTTTCTTT. The rearrangement uses TRBV20-1 and TRBJ1-1; D uncertain. The CDR3 extends over 14 amino acids. The germline V and J ends were trimmed by 3 bases and 0 bases, with 11 bases remaining between them. Germline V gene data show CDR1 as DFQATT and CDR2 as SNEGSKA (reference sequence).

This clone was detected only once. The V gene is TRBV7-9, the J gene TRBJ2-7, with a tentative D call TRBD2 (5 bases). The germline V gene encodes CDR1 SEHNR and CDR2 FQNEAQ (reference sequence). V lost 3 bases to trimming and J lost 2 bases, with 11 bases between them. CDR3 length: 14 amino acids. In nucleotides, the CDR3 is TGTGCCAGCAGCTTCGAGGGCAGGACCTACGAGCAGTACTTC. Residues: CASSFEGRTYEQYF.

The chain carries TRBV19 and TRBJ2-1; perhaps TRBD2 as D (5 bases). Deletions cut 2 bases from V and 6 bases from J, with 14 bases between. Germline V CDR1 and CDR2: LNHDA, SQIVND (reference sequence). This CDR3 has 15 amino acids. CDR3 protein: CASSILTSQFNEQFF. CDR3 sequence (DNA): TGTGCCAGTAGTATACTAACTAGTCAGTTCAATGAGCAGTTCTTC.

The chain combines TRBV6-5 with TRBJ2-7; possible D gene TRBD1, 5 bases. The V end lost 4 bases, the J end lost 3 bases, and 19 bases lay between the germline ends. The length of the CDR3 is 16 residues. The germline V gene encodes CDR1 MNHEY and CDR2 SVGAGI. The CDR3 reads CASSFLGQGRDYEQYF. CDR3 bases: TGTGCCAGCAGTTTTCTGGGCCAGGGCCGAGACTACGAGCAGTACTTC.

The V and J genes are TRBV2 and TRBJ1-3, with D maybe TRBD1 (6 bases). CDR1 is SNHLY and CDR2 is FYNNEI in the germline V gene. Trimming shortened V by 2 bases and J by 4 bases, and 12 bases separated the two germline ends. The CDR3 is 15 amino acids. The chain's CDR3 is CASSEMTGGGNTIYF. The CDR3 DNA reads as TGTGCCAGCAGTGAAATGACAGGAGGAGGAAACACCATATATTTT.

The chain carries TRBV5-1 and TRBJ1-6; 7 bases line up with TRBD1. Germline lookup yields CDR1 SGHRS and CDR2 YFSETQ. There are 15 residues in the CDR3. Germline trimming cut 0 bases from V and 8 bases from J; bases unmatched to any gene: 5. The CDR3 reads CASSLVTGADSPLHF. The DNA for the CDR3 is TGCGCCAGCAGCTTGGTTACAGGGGCCGATTCACCCCTCCACTTT.

The chain has TRBV11-2 and TRBJ2-7, with D unresolved. Germline-derived CDR1 and CDR2 are SGHAT and FQNNGV. With 1 base removed from V and 4 bases from J, the gap between germline ends came to 11 bases. The CDR3 has 14 residues. The CDR3 nucleotides read TGTGCCAGCAGCTTAGGCACGTACGGGTACGAGCAGTACTTC. The encoded protein is CASSLGTYGYEQYF.

The chain couples TRBV3-1 (or the pseudogene TRBV3-2) to TRBJ2-1; the D gene is possibly TRBD2 (5 bases). V gave up 2 bases and J gave up 8 bases, with 7 bases separating them. Germline V gene sequence: CDR1 LGHDT, CDR2 YNNKEL (reference sequence). This CDR3 spans 12 amino acids. The CDR3 DNA reads TGTGCCAGCAGCCAAACGGGATATGAGCAGTTCTTC. Translation gives CASSQTGYEQFF.

This clone showed up just once. The chain links TRBV4-1 to TRBJ1-2; 8 bases agree with TRBD1. The V and J ends lost 3 bases and 5 bases, in that order; junction bases with no gene match: 2. Germline V lookup: CDR1 MGHRA, CDR2 YSYEKL. The CDR3 has 13 residues. Here the CDR3 reads CASSHGQGYGYTF. CDR3 bases: TGCGCCAGCAGCCACGGACAGGGTTATGGCTACACCTTC.